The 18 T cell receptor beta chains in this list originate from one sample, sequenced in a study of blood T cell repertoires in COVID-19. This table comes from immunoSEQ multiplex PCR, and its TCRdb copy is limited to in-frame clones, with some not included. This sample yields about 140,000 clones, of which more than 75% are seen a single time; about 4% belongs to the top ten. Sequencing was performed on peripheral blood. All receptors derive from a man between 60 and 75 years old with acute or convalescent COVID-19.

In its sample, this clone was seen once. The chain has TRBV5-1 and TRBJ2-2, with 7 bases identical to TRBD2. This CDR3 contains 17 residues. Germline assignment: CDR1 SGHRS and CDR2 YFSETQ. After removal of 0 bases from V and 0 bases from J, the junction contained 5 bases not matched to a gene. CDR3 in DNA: TGCGCCAGCAGCTTGGTCGCGGGAGCCCCGAACACCGGGGAGCTGTTTTTT. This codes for CASSLVAGAPNTGELFF.

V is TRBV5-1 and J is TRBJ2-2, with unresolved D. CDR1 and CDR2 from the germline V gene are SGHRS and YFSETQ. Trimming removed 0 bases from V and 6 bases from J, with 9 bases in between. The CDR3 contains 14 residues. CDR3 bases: TGCGCCAGCAGCTTGGCTTTAGAGGCCGGGGAGCTGTTTTTT. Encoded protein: CASSLALEAGELFF.

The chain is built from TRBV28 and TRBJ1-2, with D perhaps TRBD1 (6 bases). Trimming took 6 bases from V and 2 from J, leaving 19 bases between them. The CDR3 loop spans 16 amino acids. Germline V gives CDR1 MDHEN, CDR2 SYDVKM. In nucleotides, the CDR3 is TGTGCCAGCAGCACTTTATGGGGACACGCGAACTATGGCTACACCTTC. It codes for CASSTLWGHANYGYTF.

The CDR3 reads CSATGNYGYTF. The DNA of the CDR3 is TGCAGCGCCACAGGGAACTATGGCTACACCTTC. The rearrangement links TRBV29-1 to TRBJ1-2, with D perhaps matching TRBD1 (6 bases). With 7 bases removed from V and 2 bases from J, the gap between germline ends came to 8 bases. Germline V lookup: CDR1 SQVTM, CDR2 ANQGSEA. This CDR3 spans 11 amino acids.

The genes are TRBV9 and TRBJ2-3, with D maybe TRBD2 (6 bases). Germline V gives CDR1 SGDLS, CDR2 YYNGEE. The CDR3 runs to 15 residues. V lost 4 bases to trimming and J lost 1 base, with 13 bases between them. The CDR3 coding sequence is TGTGCCAGCAGCCCCGCGGGGTGGGGCACAGATACGCAGTATTTT. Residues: CASSPAGWGTDTQYF.

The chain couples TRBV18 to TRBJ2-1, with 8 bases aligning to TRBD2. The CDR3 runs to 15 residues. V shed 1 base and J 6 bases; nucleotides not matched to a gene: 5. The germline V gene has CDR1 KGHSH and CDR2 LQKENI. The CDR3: CASSPLAGGANEQFF. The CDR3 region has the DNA TGTGCCAGCTCACCACTCGCGGGAGGAGCCAATGAGCAGTTCTTC.

In nucleotides, the CDR3 is TGTGCCATCAGTGAGACGACAGGGGGCGTGTACCAAGAGACCCAGTACTTC. It yields the protein CAISETTGGVYQETQYF. J is TRBJ2-5 and V is TRBV10-3; 10 positions match TRBD1. V trimming: 2 bases; J trimming: 0 bases; junction bases outside the gene matches: 6. Germline V lookup: CDR1 ENHRY, CDR2 SYGVKD. The CDR3 extends over 17 amino acids.

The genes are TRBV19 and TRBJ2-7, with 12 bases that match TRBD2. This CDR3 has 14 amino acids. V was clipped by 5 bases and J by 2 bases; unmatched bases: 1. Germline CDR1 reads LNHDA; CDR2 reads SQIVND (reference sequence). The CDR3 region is CASSWTSGTYEQYF. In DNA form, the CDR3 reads TGTGCCAGTAGTTGGACTAGCGGGACCTACGAGCAGTACTTC.

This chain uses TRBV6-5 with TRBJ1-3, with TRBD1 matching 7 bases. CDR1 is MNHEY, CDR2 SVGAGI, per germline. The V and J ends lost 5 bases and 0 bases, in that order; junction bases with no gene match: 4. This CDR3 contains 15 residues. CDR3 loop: CASSRQGDSGNTIYF. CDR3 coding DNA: TGTGCCAGCAGTCGACAGGGAGACTCTGGAAACACCATATATTTT.

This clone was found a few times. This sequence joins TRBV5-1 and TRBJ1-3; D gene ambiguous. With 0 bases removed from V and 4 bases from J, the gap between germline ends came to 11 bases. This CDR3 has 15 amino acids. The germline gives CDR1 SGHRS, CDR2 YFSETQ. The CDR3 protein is CASSLESGSGNTIYF. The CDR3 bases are TGCGCCAGCAGCTTGGAATCCGGGTCCGGAAACACCATATATTTT.

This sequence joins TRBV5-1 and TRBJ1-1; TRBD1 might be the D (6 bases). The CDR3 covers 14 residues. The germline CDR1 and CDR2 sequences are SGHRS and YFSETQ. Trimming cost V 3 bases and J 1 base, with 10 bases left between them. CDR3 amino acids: CASSWDTSNTEAFF. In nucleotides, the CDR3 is TGCGCCAGCAGCTGGGACACTTCGAACACTGAAGCTTTCTTT.

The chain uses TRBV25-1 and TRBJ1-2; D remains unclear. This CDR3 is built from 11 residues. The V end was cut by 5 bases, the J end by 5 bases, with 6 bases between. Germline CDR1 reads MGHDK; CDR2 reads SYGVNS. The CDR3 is CASSSVYGYTF. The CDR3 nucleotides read TGTGCCAGCAGTTCCGTTTATGGCTACACCTTC.

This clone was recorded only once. This CDR3 is CASSHCLGFNRGNQPQHF. CDR3 nucleotides: TGCGCCAGCAGTCATTGCCTCGGTTTCAACAGGGGGAATCAGCCCCAGCATTTT. The rearrangement joins TRBV23-1 to TRBJ1-5; 8 bases line up with TRBD1. TRBV23-1 is an ORF, with its function uncertain. V lost 3 bases to trimming and J lost 4 bases; unmatched junction nucleotides: 14. This CDR3 has 18 residues.

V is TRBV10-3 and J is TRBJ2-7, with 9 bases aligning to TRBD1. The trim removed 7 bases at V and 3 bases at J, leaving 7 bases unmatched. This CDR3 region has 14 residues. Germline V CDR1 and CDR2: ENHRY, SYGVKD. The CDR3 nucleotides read TGTGCCATCAATGACCCGGACAGGGGCTACGAGCAGTACTTC. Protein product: CAINDPDRGYEQYF.

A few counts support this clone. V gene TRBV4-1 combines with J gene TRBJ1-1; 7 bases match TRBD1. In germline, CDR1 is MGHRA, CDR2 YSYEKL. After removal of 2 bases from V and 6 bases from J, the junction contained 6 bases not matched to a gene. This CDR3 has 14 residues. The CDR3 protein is CASSQRGQGAEAFF. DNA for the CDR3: TGCGCCAGCAGCCAACGTGGCCAGGGGGCTGAAGCTTTCTTT.

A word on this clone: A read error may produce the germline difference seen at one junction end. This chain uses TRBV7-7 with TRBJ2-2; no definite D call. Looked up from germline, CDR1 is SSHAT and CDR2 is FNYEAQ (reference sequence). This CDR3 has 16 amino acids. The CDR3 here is CASSFSVAANTGELFF. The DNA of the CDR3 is TGTGCTAGCAGCTTCTCCGTGGCGGCGAACACCGGGGAGCTGTTTTTT.

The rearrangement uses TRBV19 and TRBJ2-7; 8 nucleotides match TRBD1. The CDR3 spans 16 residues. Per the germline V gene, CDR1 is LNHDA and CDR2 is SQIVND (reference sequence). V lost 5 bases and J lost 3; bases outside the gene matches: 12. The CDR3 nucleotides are TGTGCCAGTAGTCCTTTCTCCCAGGGGGCATACTACGAGCAGTACTTC. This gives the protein CASSPFSQGAYYEQYF.

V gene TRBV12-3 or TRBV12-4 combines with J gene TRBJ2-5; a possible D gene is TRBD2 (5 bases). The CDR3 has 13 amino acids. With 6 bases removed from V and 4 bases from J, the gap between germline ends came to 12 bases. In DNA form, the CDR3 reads TGTGCCAGCAGCAGCACTAGTGGAGAGACCCAGTACTTC. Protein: CASSSTSGETQYF.